The 31 T cell receptor beta chains listed next were all sequenced from one sample in a study of T cells in Graves' hyperthyroidism and ophthalmopathy. Using RNA transcripts as the source, TCR beta CDR3 regions were amplified. A set of HTBI primers served as the primers for a first-round RT-PCR of the TCR CDR3. TCRdb re-called the multiplex PCR reads through MiXCR, storing one row per CDR3 protein. Among about 600,000 distinct CDR3 sequences listed, roughly 15% were seen once. The sample taken for sequencing was blood. These receptors were collected from a woman in her thirties or forties with Graves' ophthalmopathy.

This clonotype has ten or more counts. The chain employs TRBV2 and TRBJ2-7, with unresolved D. The CDR3 sequence is 11 residues long. V lost 8 bases and J 2 bases, leaving 7 bases between the germline ends. The germline V gene encodes CDR1 SNHLY and CDR2 FYNNEI. DNA for the CDR3: TGTGCCAGCGGGAAGGCCTACGAGCAGTACTTC. This codes for CASGKAYEQYF. The full variable domain, in which reference TRBV2 and TRBJ2-7 provide the parts outside the CDR3, is EPEVTQTPSHQVTQMGQEVILRCVPISNHLYFYWYRQILGQKVEFLVSFYNNEISEKSEIFDDQFSVERPDGSNFTLKIRSTKLEDSAMYFCASGKAYEQYFGPGTRLTVT.

As regards this clonotype: Just one base apart from a much larger clone, this may be a read error. CDR3 residues: CAISPGQGIEQYF. The CDR3 bases are TGTGCCATCAGTCCGGGACAGGGGATCGAGCAGTACTTC. V is TRBV10-3 and J is TRBJ2-7, with 10 bases that match TRBD1. This CDR3 has 13 residues. V gave up 5 bases and J gave up 6 bases; unmatched junction bases: 4. Germline V gene sequence: CDR1 ENHRY, CDR2 SYGVKD.

In the case of this clonotype: The conserved closing phenylalanine or tryptophan is absent in this CDR3, likely reflecting a read error. The chain links TRBV7-2 to TRBJ2-4; the match to TRBD1 covers 9 bases. V lost 2 bases to trimming and J lost 2 bases; unmatched junction nucleotides: 4. The CDR3 extends over 16 amino acids. The germline gives CDR1 SGHTA, CDR2 FQGNSA. CDR3 sequence reads: CASSLTGGVPKNIQYS. As DNA, the CDR3 is TGTGCCAGCAGCTTAACAGGGGGCGTACCCAAAAACATTCAGTACTCC.

V and J are TRBV10-3 and TRBJ2-5, with D uncertain. There are 12 residues in the CDR3. CDR1 and CDR2 (germline): ENHRY, SYGVKD. Trimming shortened V by 3 bases and J by 4 bases, and 6 bases separated the two germline ends. The CDR3 sequence is CAISEFGETQYF. The CDR3 DNA sequence: TGTGCCATCAGTGAATTCGGAGAGACCCAGTACTTC.

This clonotype appeared many times. The rearrangement joins TRBV11-2 to TRBJ2-5; D possibly corresponds to TRBD2 (6 bases). This CDR3 has 14 amino acids. Trimming removed 1 base from V and 5 bases from J, with 11 bases in between. CDR1 is SGHAT, CDR2 FQNNGV, per germline. The CDR3, as DNA: TGTGCCAGCAGCTTAGTTGGGGCGGGGGAGACCCAGTACTTC. This encodes CASSLVGAGETQYF.

The genes are TRBV12-3 or TRBV12-4 and TRBJ1-4, with 10 positions matching TRBD1. J lost 7 bases, V lost 5 bases, and 7 bases had no gene match. CDR3 length: 15 amino acids. The CDR3 sequence is CASSPGTGEGEKLFF. The CDR3 region has the DNA TGTGCCAGCAGTCCAGGGACAGGGGAGGGTGAAAAACTGTTTTTT.

The rearrangement uses TRBV10-2 and TRBJ2-2, with D perhaps matching TRBD2 (5 bases). The germline V and J ends were trimmed by 4 bases and 4 bases, with 13 bases remaining between them. The CDR3 has 15 residues. The germline V gene encodes CDR1 WSHSY and CDR2 SAAADI. CDR3 nucleotides: TGCGCCAGCAGTGGACGGGGTGAGGCCACCGGGGAGCTGTTTTTT. It encodes CASSGRGEATGELFF.

This chain connects TRBV7-9 to TRBJ2-1, with 11 bases that match TRBD2. Germline V lookup: CDR1 SEHNR, CDR2 FQNEAQ (reference sequence). V shed 3 bases, J shed 3 bases, and the junction held 4 bases outside the gene matches. The length of the CDR3 is 16 residues. The CDR3 protein is CASSLAGTSGYNEQFF. CDR3 bases: TGTGCCAGCAGCTTGGCGGGGACTAGCGGCTACAATGAGCAGTTCTTC.

The rearrangement joins TRBV7-2 to TRBJ1-1; TRBD1 matches at 10 bases. The CDR3 length is 14 residues. The trim removed 5 bases at V and 7 bases at J, leaving 7 bases unmatched. Germline V gene lookup returns CDR1 SGHTA and CDR2 FQGNSA. DNA for the CDR3: TGTGCCAGCAGCCCTCAATGGACAGGGGGTGAAGCTTTCTTT. Protein product: CASSPQWTGGEAFF.

This clonotype was seen repeatedly, ten times or more. The V and J genes are TRBV12-3 or TRBV12-4 and TRBJ2-3; 7 positions agree with TRBD1. V shed 7 bases, J shed 3 bases, and the junction held 10 bases outside the gene matches. This CDR3 is built from 15 residues. The CDR3 region has the DNA TGTGCCAGCAAGTATTACAGGGGTGAGACAGATACGCAGTATTTT. Amino acids: CASKYYRGETDTQYF.

A few counts support this clonotype. An end of the junction differs from the germline gene, which may be a read error. The genes are TRBV7-2 and TRBJ1-5, with 8 nucleotides matching TRBD1. Per germline, CDR1 SGHTA and CDR2 FQGNSA. The CDR3 runs to 15 residues. The CDR3 is CASSQQGVGNRPQHF. CDR3 coding DNA: TGTGCCAGCAGCCAACAGGGGGTGGGCAATCGGCCCCAGCATTTT.

This clonotype has just a few counts. The CDR3 DNA reads as TGCAGTGCTCGCCGGGACAGGGTTAATTCACCCCTCCACTTT. This translates into CSARRDRVNSPLHF. The chain combines TRBV20-1 with TRBJ1-6; 9 nucleotides match TRBD1. Germline V gene sequence: CDR1 DFQATT, CDR2 SNEGSKA (reference sequence). V shed 5 bases and J 6 bases; nucleotides not matched to a gene: 5. The length of the CDR3 is 14 residues.

This clonotype was recorded a few times. The chain couples TRBV5-6 to TRBJ2-7, with TRBD1 matching over 7 bases. The germline gives CDR1 SGHDT, CDR2 YYEEEE. The CDR3 loop spans 16 amino acids. With V trimmed by 2 bases and J by 6 bases, 14 bases remained unmatched. The CDR3 DNA reads as TGTGCCAGCAGCTTCGGAGGAACAGGGGTCTTCTTCGAGCAGTACTTC. Amino acids: CASSFGGTGVFFEQYF.

Many counts were recorded for this clonotype. This chain joins TRBV28 and TRBJ2-1, with D hard to call. V dropped 6 bases and J dropped 6 bases, with 6 bases sitting between them. The CDR3 runs to 11 residues. The V gene's germline CDR1 is MDHEN and CDR2 SYDVKM. The CDR3, as DNA: TGTGCCAGCAGCTCAAGCAATGAGCAGTTCTTC. It specifies CASSSSNEQFF.

This clonotype has more than one count but fewer than ten. The V gene is TRBV4-2, the J gene TRBJ2-1; 7 nucleotides match TRBD2. The V segment lost 0 bases and the J segment 9 bases; nucleotides outside the gene matches: 5. This CDR3 spans 14 amino acids. CDR1 and CDR2 from the germline V gene are LGHNA and YNFKEQ. CDR3 bases: TGTGCCAGCAGCCAAGACGGGCGGGGGTTTGAGCAGTTCTTC. Translating gives CASSQDGRGFEQFF.

This clonotype was recorded many times. The V and J genes are TRBV28 and TRBJ2-5; unclear D gene. The germline V gene encodes CDR1 MDHEN and CDR2 SYDVKM. Trimming took off 4 bases at V and 0 bases at J, with 9 bases between the two ends. The CDR3 runs to 14 residues. CDR3 sequence reads: CASSSHGYQETQYF. For the CDR3, the DNA is TGTGCCAGCAGTTCCCATGGGTACCAAGAGACCCAGTACTTC.

The CDR3 DNA sequence: TGTGCCACCAGTGATCTGACCCAAACGGACGGAGTAAATGAGCAGTTCTTC. Translation gives CATSDLTQTDGVNEQFF. The V gene is TRBV24-1, the J gene TRBJ2-1; no clear D. The V and J ends lost 3 bases and 7 bases respectively, with 21 bases between them. In germline, CDR1 is KGHDR, CDR2 SFDVKD. This CDR3 is built from 17 residues.

This clonotype occurred many times. The V call is TRBV28, the J call TRBJ1-2; D gene ambiguous. Trimming shortened V by 3 bases and J by 5 bases, and 10 bases separated the two germline ends. Looked up from germline, CDR1 is MDHEN and CDR2 is SYDVKM. This CDR3 contains 13 residues. CDR3 in amino acids: CASSFAVRYGYTF. In DNA, the CDR3 is TGTGCCAGCAGTTTTGCAGTGCGGTATGGCTACACCTTC.

Only one count was recorded for this clonotype. The V gene is TRBV6-5, the J gene TRBJ2-5; possibly TRBD1 or TRBD2 for D (6 bases each). V was pared by 0 bases and J by 0 bases, with 17 bases between. Germline values: CDR1 MNHEY, CDR2 SVGAGI. The CDR3 is made up of 18 amino acids. The CDR3 nucleotides are TGTGCCAGCAGTTACTCGGGGGCCGGACGGGGGTACCAAGAGACCCAGTACTTC. This encodes CASSYSGAGRGYQETQYF.

The chain uses TRBV15 and TRBJ1-4, with a possible D match to TRBD1 (5 bases). CDR1 is LNHNV and CDR2 is YYDKDF in the germline V gene (reference sequence). CDR3 length: 15 amino acids. Trimming cost V 0 bases and J 8 bases, with 13 bases left between them. The CDR3 nucleotides read TGTGCCACCAGCAGAGAGGAGGGGAGGGGCGAAAAACTGTTTTTT. This gives the protein CATSREEGRGEKLFF.

This clonotype has a count of ten or more. The gene calls are TRBV2 and TRBJ2-1, with 14 bases that match TRBD2. Trimming removed 2 bases from V and 8 bases from J; junction bases left unmatched: 2. Germline V gene lookup returns CDR1 SNHLY and CDR2 FYNNEI. CDR3 length: 15 residues. In nucleotides, the CDR3 is TGTGCCAGCAGTGAAAGACTAGCGGGGGGGGATGAGCAGTTCTTC. Protein: CASSERLAGGDEQFF.

This clonotype was counted ten times or more. One junction end does not reproduce the germline sequence, and a read error may be involved. The chain couples TRBV3-1 to TRBJ2-1; TRBD1 might be the D (5 bases). Germline loops: CDR1 LGHDT, CDR2 YNNKEL (reference sequence). This CDR3 is 15 amino acids long. The CDR3 loop reads CASSPRQSSYNEQFF. The DNA of the CDR3 is TGCGCCAGCAGCCCCAGACAGAGCTCCTACAATGAGCAGTTCTTC.

The chain recombines TRBV5-5 with TRBJ1-1; no clear D. The germline gives CDR1 SGHKS, CDR2 YYEKEE (reference sequence). The CDR3 sequence is 14 residues long. The V and J ends lost 3 bases and 5 bases respectively, with 14 bases between them. CDR3 sequence (DNA): TGTGCCAGCAGCTCCCAGGTGTTAAGTACTGAAGCTTTCTTT. Its translation: CASSSQVLSTEAFF.

This CDR3 is CASSESTGGTEAFF. The CDR3 nucleotides read TGCGCCAGCAGTGAGTCGACGGGGGGCACTGAAGCTTTCTTT. The V and J genes are TRBV10-2 and TRBJ1-1; possibly TRBD1 for D (5 bases). V shed 0 bases and J shed 4 bases, with 9 bases lying between them. The germline V gene has CDR1 WSHSY and CDR2 SAAADI. CDR3 length equals 14 residues.

This clonotype was detected a few times. The chain links TRBV27 to TRBJ2-7; 13 bases line up with TRBD2. The germline V gene has CDR1 MNHEY and CDR2 SMNVEV (reference sequence). This CDR3 is built from 15 residues. J lost 5 bases, V lost 2 bases, and 3 bases had no gene match. CDR3 in amino acids: CASSLTSGRVHEQYF. CDR3 nucleotide sequence: TGTGCCAGCAGTTTAACTAGCGGGAGGGTCCACGAGCAGTACTTC.

This clonotype showed up many times. The chain employs TRBV3-1 and TRBJ1-1, with 7 bases fitting TRBD1. V was pared by 4 bases and J by 6 bases, with 11 bases of the junction left unmatched. The CDR3 contains 15 residues. Germline CDR1 LGHDT, CDR2 YNNKEL (reference sequence). The CDR3 here is CASSPRQGSESEAFF. CDR3 sequence (DNA): TGTGCCAGCAGCCCGAGACAGGGTTCAGAATCTGAAGCTTTCTTT.

This clonotype was counted only a few times. The chain carries TRBV20-1 and TRBJ1-5; no clear D gene. The CDR3 loop spans 12 amino acids. The germline V and J ends were trimmed by 2 bases and 0 bases, with 2 bases remaining between them. The germline gives CDR1 DFQATT, CDR2 SNEGSKA (reference sequence). The DNA for the CDR3 is TGCAGTGCTAGACGTAGCAATCAGCCCCAGCATTTT. Protein: CSARRSNQPQHF.

This clonotype has a count of ten or more. This chain joins TRBV18 and TRBJ2-3; 10 nucleotides align to TRBD2. Germline V gene sequence: CDR1 KGHSH, CDR2 LQKENI. The CDR3 consists of 15 residues. Trimming took 6 bases from V and 2 from J; bases not matched to a gene: 5. In DNA, the CDR3 is TGTGCCAGCTCGCCGGGACTAGCGAACACAGATACGCAGTATTTT. Protein sequence: CASSPGLANTDTQYF.

This sequence joins TRBV19 and TRBJ1-2, with 9 bases that match TRBD1. In germline, CDR1 is LNHDA, CDR2 SQIVND (reference sequence). V was clipped by 6 bases and J by 6 bases; unmatched bases: 11. The length of the CDR3 is 15 residues. The CDR3 here is CASRPAPGTGNGYTF. CDR3 in DNA: TGTGCCAGTAGGCCCGCCCCCGGGACAGGGAATGGCTACACCTTC.

The rearrangement joins TRBV2 to TRBJ1-3; D remains ambiguous. Germline V lookup: CDR1 SNHLY, CDR2 FYNNEI. CDR3 length: 15 amino acids. Deletions cut 6 bases from V and 0 bases from J, with 12 bases between. The CDR3 here is CASRSEGISGNTIYF. In DNA, the CDR3 is TGTGCCAGCAGAAGTGAAGGGATCTCTGGAAACACCATATATTTT.

This sequence joins TRBV19 and TRBJ2-1; D gene ambiguous. Trimming shortened V by 5 bases and J by 0 bases, and 14 bases separated the two germline ends. The germline V gene has CDR1 LNHDA and CDR2 SQIVND (reference sequence). CDR3 length: 16 residues. DNA of the CDR3: TGTGCCAGTAGTCTCCCGACACGGAGCTCCTACAATGAGCAGTTCTTC. The encoded protein is CASSLPTRSSYNEQFF.